This T cell receptor (beta chain) was sequenced in a study of blood T cell repertoires in COVID-19 (dated by TCRdb to about 2020). Background for the entire study: Samples covering the acute and convalescent phases of COVID-19 were provided by collaborators in the United States, Italy and Spain. The material from the prospective study consisted of cDNA or gDNA derived from T cells, B-cell-depleted T cells, or PBMCs. The dataset comprised deeply sampled blood TCRbeta repertoires from subjects exposed to, actively infected with, or recovered from COVID-19. The repertoires were made available in a free public database intended to serve as a resource for research on the immune response to SARS-CoV-2. Samples came from the ongoing ImmuneRACE study (first 160 participants) plus 1,254 subjects from 6 global collaborators. The sample metadata nearly always contained a de-identified subject ID, COVID-19 status, age in years and sex. Where available, HLA class I and class II types were obtained from metadata supplied by the sample provider rather than from assay-based typing. Here is what the overall study found, with its caveats: Clinical and demographic metadata were provided uncurated, with the amount varying by source and participant.

TCRbeta CDR3 regions were amplified from genomic DNA by means of the immunoSEQ Assay, a bias-controlled multiplex PCR. Processing in the source paper ran as follows. The number of nucleated cells in each sample was estimated by amplification of reference gene primers within the assay. To quantify the absolute abundance of each unique TCRbeta CDR3 rearrangement, sequence reads were collapsed and filtered. For each sample, productive Simpson clonality was calculated as the square root of Simpson's diversity index over productive rearrangements. This immuneACCESS table, as held by TCRdb, lists in-frame sequences with V and J called but not all clones. Of the missing ones, under half trace to an unresolved V gene in checked studies; the others have no known cause. The V and J calls and clone size come from that table; D and trimming were worked out from the DNA. The sample has 85,000 to 95,000 clones on record, 75% to 95% of them singletons. Together, the top ten hold roughly 3.9% of the sample.

Worth noting for this clone: It lacks a known antigen. No base-level quality is on record; no much larger clone is a single base apart.

The CDR3 contains 11 residues, cysteine and phenylalanine counted. Only the CDR3 DNA stays, 33 bases, in frame from base 1. The junction carries 5 bases between V and J, which are trimmed by 6 bases and 2 bases respectively. CDR1 and CDR2, looked up from the germline V gene, are SNHLY and FYNNEI. Whole blood was collected in K2EDTA tubes by collaborating institutions according to the institutions' own protocols. For TCRbeta analysis, collaborator samples were shipped as frozen whole blood, as isolated PBMCs, or as DNA extracted from either sample type. The rearrangement joined TRBV2 to TRBJ2-7, with the D gene uncertain. The TCR sequence derives from a woman aged 45 to 65 in a cohort sampled during active COVID-19. The sample taken for sequencing was peripheral blood. The sequenced DNA is TGTGCCAGCAGATTAGCCTACGAGCAGTACTTC. It encodes CASRLAYEQYF.